A single sample gave rise to the 25 T cell receptor beta chains below, sequenced in a study of blood T cell repertoires in COVID-19. TCRdb's copy holds only in-frame clones and misses some; the assay was immunoSEQ multiplex PCR. The table has about 320,000 clones, around nine tenths seen once. Sequencing used PBMCs or T cells enriched from blood (not recorded which). The receptors here all came from a man aged 60 to 75 who had recovered from COVID-19.

The chain uses TRBV9 and TRBJ1-4, with D uncertain. Germline assignment: CDR1 SGDLS and CDR2 YYNGEE. This CDR3 comprises 13 residues. V was shortened by 3 bases and J by 5 bases, with 8 bases between the two germline ends. For the CDR3, the DNA is TGTGCCAGCAGCGCGCAGGTGAATGAAAAACTGTTTTTT. It translates to CASSAQVNEKLFF.

This chain connects TRBV5-1 to TRBJ2-3, with 12 bases aligning to TRBD2. The germline V gene has CDR1 SGHRS and CDR2 YFSETQ. V trimming: 4 bases; J trimming: 4 bases; junction bases outside the gene matches: 4. The length of the CDR3 is 15 residues. CDR3 nucleotide sequence: TGCGCCAGCAGCGGTCTAGCGGGAGGGGCAGATACGCAGTATTTT. Its translation is CASSGLAGGADTQYF.

The chain has TRBV7-2 and TRBJ2-5; possible D gene TRBD2, 6 bases. Germline loops: CDR1 SGHTA, CDR2 FQGNSA. CDR3 length equals 13 residues. V gave up 3 bases and J gave up 5 bases, with 10 bases separating them. The CDR3 sequence: CASSFAGRETQYF. CDR3 nucleotides: TGTGCCAGCAGCTTCGCGGGGCGGGAGACCCAGTACTTC.

The chain couples TRBV5-6 to TRBJ1-2, with D perhaps TRBD1 (5 bases). CDR1 is SGHDT and CDR2 is YYEEEE in the germline V gene. With 4 bases removed from V and 1 base from J, the gap between germline ends came to 5 bases. The CDR3 length is 12 residues. Written as DNA, the CDR3 is TGTGCCAGCAGCAGGGGTAACTATGGCTACACCTTC. As protein: CASSRGNYGYTF.

V and J are TRBV7-3 and TRBJ2-1; 7 positions match TRBD2. Looked up from germline, CDR1 is SGHTA and CDR2 is FQGTGA. Trimming cost V 4 bases and J 9 bases; bases outside gene matches: 6. CDR3 length equals 13 residues. CDR3 in amino acids: CASSSQTGGEQFF. The CDR3 nucleotides are TGTGCCAGCAGCTCACAAACGGGAGGTGAGCAGTTCTTC.

The chain is built from TRBV5-1 and TRBJ2-1; tentative D call: TRBD1 (7 bases). CDR3 length: 15 residues. The V gene lost 3 bases and the J gene lost 5 bases, with 15 bases spanning the gap. CDR1 and CDR2 (germline): SGHRS, YFSETQ. The CDR3 region is CASSSQGGVNNEQFF. In DNA, the CDR3 is TGCGCCAGCAGCTCGCAGGGGGGAGTTAACAATGAGCAGTTCTTC. The full variable domain, completed using reference TRBV5-1 and TRBJ2-1, is KAGVTQTPRYLIKTRGQQVTLSCSPISGHRSVSWYQQTPGQGLQFLFEYFSETQRNKGNFPGRFSGRQFSNSRSEMNVSTLELGDSALYLCASSSQGGVNNEQFFGPGTRLTVL.

The rearrangement joins TRBV19 to TRBJ1-6; no clear D. Trimming took off 4 bases at V and 7 bases at J, with 11 bases between the two ends. The germline V gene has CDR1 LNHDA and CDR2 SQIVND (reference sequence). CDR3 length equals 14 residues. CDR3 nucleotide sequence: TGTGCCAGTAGTACTACCGGTCTCAATTCACCCCTCCACTTT. Its protein is CASSTTGLNSPLHF.

V and J are TRBV6-1 and TRBJ2-5, with D perhaps TRBD1 (6 bases). Germline V gene data show CDR1 as MNHNS and CDR2 as SASEGT. The CDR3 is 13 amino acids. The V and J ends lost 1 base and 5 bases respectively, with 8 bases between them. The CDR3 spells CASSEGQGETQYF. The CDR3 coding sequence is TGTGCCAGCAGTGAAGGGCAGGGGGAGACCCAGTACTTC.

The rearrangement uses TRBV7-9 and TRBJ2-3, with 7 bases that match TRBD2. V dropped 6 bases and J dropped 8; count of bases not matched to a gene: 11. Germline CDR1 SEHNR, CDR2 FQNEAQ (reference sequence). The CDR3 consists of 14 residues. CDR3 bases: TGTGCCAGCAGTCCACAACGACTAGCCGGTACGCAGTATTTT. It yields the protein CASSPQRLAGTQYF.

The V call is TRBV5-4, the J call TRBJ2-7, with a possible D match to TRBD2 (5 bases). V lost 3 bases to trimming and J lost 3 bases, with 19 bases between them. The CDR3 consists of 16 residues. Per germline, CDR1 SGHNT and CDR2 YYREEE (reference sequence). CDR3 region: CASSSEDGQLDYEQYF. The DNA of the CDR3 is TGTGCCAGCAGCTCGGAGGACGGGCAACTGGACTACGAGCAGTACTTC.

This chain links TRBV25-1 with TRBJ1-3, with D hard to call. CDR1 and CDR2 from the germline V gene are MGHDK and SYGVNS. The CDR3 covers 11 residues. V gave up 4 bases and J gave up 7 bases, with 5 bases separating them. CDR3 nucleotide sequence: TGTGCCAGCAGTGTCGGGAACACCATATATTTT. Its translation: CASSVGNTIYF.

The chain employs TRBV24-1 and TRBJ2-1; 10 nucleotides agree with TRBD2. V shed 6 bases and J 2 bases; nucleotides not matched to a gene: 3. CDR3 length: 15 amino acids. CDR1 is KGHDR, CDR2 SFDVKD, per germline. CDR3 DNA: TGTGCCACCAGTAATAGCGGGAGGACCTACAATGAGCAGTTCTTC. The encoded protein is CATSNSGRTYNEQFF.

The chain is built from TRBV10-3 and TRBJ1-1, with 11 bases identical to TRBD1. This CDR3 has 13 amino acids. CDR1 is ENHRY, CDR2 SYGVKD, per germline. V shed 6 bases and J 3 bases; nucleotides not matched to a gene: 0. The DNA of the CDR3 is TGTGCCATCAGGGGACAGGGGGACACTGAAGCTTTCTTT. Protein: CAIRGQGDTEAFF.

CDR3 nucleotides: TGTGCCAGCAGCTTGGCAGGGCCCTACGAGCAGTACTTC. It translates to CASSLAGPYEQYF. The chain has TRBV5-4 and TRBJ2-7; tentative D call: TRBD1 (5 bases). Germline V gene sequence: CDR1 SGHNT, CDR2 YYREEE (reference sequence). V was clipped by 0 bases and J by 2 bases, with 6 bases between them. The CDR3 covers 13 residues.

Points on this clone: The same CDR3 also results from other DNA sequences found in this sample. This chain connects TRBV3-1 (or the pseudogene TRBV3-2) to TRBJ1-5; D remains unclear. The CDR3 runs 13 residues. V lost 6 bases and J 4 bases, leaving 10 bases between the germline ends. In germline, CDR1 is LGHDT, CDR2 YNNKEL (reference sequence). CDR3 residues: CASSPGGNQPQHF. The CDR3 DNA reads as TGTGCCAGCAGTCCGGGTGGGAATCAGCCCCAGCATTTT.

This clone was seen a single time. The CDR3, as DNA: TGTGCCAGCAGTTACCTCGACAGGGGGCGCGTTCAGCCCCAGCATTTT. Translation gives CASSYLDRGRVQPQHF. This rearrangement joins TRBV6-2 or TRBV6-3 to TRBJ1-5; 10 bases map to TRBD1. Germline-derived CDR1 and CDR2 are MNHEY and SVGEGT. CDR3 length equals 16 residues. The V segment lost 2 bases and the J segment 6 bases; nucleotides outside the gene matches: 7.

V and J are TRBV18 and TRBJ2-5; 8 positions agree with TRBD1. Germline values: CDR1 KGHSH, CDR2 LQKENI. This CDR3 comprises 16 residues. Trimming took 4 bases from V and 2 from J; bases not matched to a gene: 9. CDR3 sequence: CASSQQDRVEQETQYF. For the CDR3, the DNA is TGTGCCAGCTCACAACAGGACAGGGTGGAACAAGAGACCCAGTACTTC.

The genes are TRBV7-9 and TRBJ2-5; 7 bases are shared with TRBD1. This CDR3 is built from 17 residues. Trimming at V came to 5 bases and at J to 4 bases, leaving 16 bases not matched to a gene. The germline V gene encodes CDR1 SEHNR and CDR2 FQNEAQ (reference sequence). The CDR3 DNA sequence: TGTGCCAGCAGCCAAGCCCACACTCCGGGACAGCCAGAGACCCAGTACTTC. The encoded protein is CASSQAHTPGQPETQYF.

The chain joins TRBV20-1 to TRBJ2-3; 7 nucleotides match TRBD2. Per germline, CDR1 DFQATT and CDR2 SNEGSKA (reference sequence). J lost 11 bases, V lost 6 bases, and 8 bases had no gene match. This CDR3 has 11 amino acids. The CDR3 loop is CSAGSGTKQYF. For the CDR3, the DNA is TGCAGTGCGGGATCCGGGACTAAGCAGTATTTT.

The chain is built from TRBV7-2 and TRBJ1-5, with D unclear. This CDR3 comprises 13 residues. Germline CDR1 reads SGHTA; CDR2 reads FQGNSA. Trimming took off 5 bases at V and 9 bases at J, with 14 bases between the two ends. The CDR3 coding sequence is TGTGCCAGCAGCCGCGGTATCGAGGGGCCCCAGCATTTT. It codes for CASSRGIEGPQHF. The complete variable domain, with remaining parts taken from reference TRBV7-2 and TRBJ1-5, reads GAGVSQSPSNKVTEKGKDVELRCDPISGHTALYWYRQSLGQGLEFLIYFQGNSAPDKSGLPSDRFSAERTGGSVSTLTIQRTQQEDSAVYLCASSRGIEGPQHFGDGTRLSIL.

The rearrangement joins TRBV9 to TRBJ2-7; D might be TRBD2 (7 bases). CDR3 size: 14 residues. Germline CDR1 and CDR2: SGDLS and YYNGEE. Trimming pared 4 bases from V and 4 bases from J, leaving 15 bases between. Here the CDR3 DNA reads TGTGCCAGCAGCCCGGCGGGGGCCCCTTACGAGCAGTACTTC. Translated: CASSPAGAPYEQYF.

This chain connects TRBV5-6 to TRBJ2-7, with 7 bases identical to TRBD1. Germline CDR1 is SGHDT and CDR2 is YYEEEE. Germline trimming cut 2 bases from V and 3 bases from J; bases unmatched to any gene: 5. The CDR3 runs 14 residues. The CDR3 here is CASSFLDRFYEQYF. The DNA of the CDR3 is TGTGCCAGCAGCTTCTTGGACAGGTTCTACGAGCAGTACTTC.

The chain links TRBV9 to TRBJ2-3; D perhaps matches TRBD1 (5 bases). The V end was cut by 4 bases, the J end by 0 bases, with 9 bases between. CDR1 and CDR2 (germline): SGDLS, YYNGEE. The CDR3 is made up of 14 amino acids. DNA of the CDR3: TGTGCCAGCAGCTTGACAGACAGCACAGATACGCAGTATTTT. It is translated as CASSLTDSTDTQYF.

This chain uses TRBV5-4 with TRBJ1-5, with D unclear. This CDR3 is built from 14 residues. The V gene lost 0 bases and the J gene lost 7 bases, with 11 bases spanning the gap. Germline V gene lookup returns CDR1 SGHNT and CDR2 YYREEE (reference sequence). CDR3 nucleotide sequence: TGTGCCAGCAGCTTGGCGGGGTCCGGGCAGCCCCAGCATTTT. It yields the protein CASSLAGSGQPQHF.

Only one count was recorded for this clone. The chain carries TRBV6-6 and TRBJ2-5; D ambiguous. The CDR3 spans 14 residues. CDR1 is MNHNY and CDR2 is SVGAGI in the germline V gene (reference sequence). Trimming pared 6 bases from V and 7 bases from J, leaving 18 bases between. This CDR3 is CASSRASTSGTQYF. CDR3 sequence (DNA): TGTGCCAGCAGCCGAGCAAGCACCTCCGGGACCCAGTACTTC.